The rows below give T cell receptor beta chains drawn from one sample of a study of cytomegalovirus exposure and HLA in healthy donors. The table came from immunoSEQ multiplex PCR; TCRdb's copy has only in-frame clones and leaves some out. The data hold some 79,000 clones, with around 94% observed a single time. The specimen was PBMCs. Source of these receptors: a woman in her late teens or twenties in good health and CMV-seropositive. Both conserved end residues are part of each CDR3. A D gene is named only where the DNA matches it firmly. Clone size appears in some rows only: once, few, many, or a class for an expanded clone.

d_call,clone_size,v_call,j_call,cdr3_nt,cdr3_aa
.,once,TRBV10-2,TRBJ1-4,TGCGCCAGCACCCCCACAACTAATGAAAAACTGTTTTTT,CASTPTTNEKLFF
TRBD1,.,TRBV5-1,TRBJ2-2,TGCGCCAGCAGCCTCCAACTGGGGACAGGATTAACCGGGGAGCTGTTTTTT,CASSLQLGTGLTGELFF
.,.,TRBV28,TRBJ2-2,TGTGCCAGCAGTTCCGCCGGGGCAGGGGCCAACACCGGGGAGCTGTTTTTT,CASSSAGAGANTGELFF
TRBD1,.,TRBV27,TRBJ2-7,TGTGCCAGCAGTTTATCAGGGACAGGGTCAAAAGAGCAGTACTTC,CASSLSGTGSKEQYF
.,.,TRBV5-4,TRBJ1-1,TGTGCCAGCAGCTTTGGGCTGATAAACACTGAAGCTTTCTTT,CASSFGLINTEAFF
.,.,TRBV29-1,TRBJ2-7,TGCAGCGTTGTGGAGCAGGGTGAGCAGTACTTC,CSVVEQGEQYF
.,.,TRBV7-9,TRBJ1-1,TGTGCCAGCAGCCCCCGAACGGGGGAGAACACTGAAGCTTTCTTT,CASSPRTGENTEAFF
.,.,TRBV7-8,TRBJ2-2,TGTGCCAGCAGCTTAGGGACTGAGGGGGAGCTGTTTTTT,CASSLGTEGELFF
TRBD2,.,TRBV11-2,TRBJ2-1,TGTGCCAGCAGCGTCGGGCTAGCGGGCTACAATGAGCAGTTCTTC,CASSVGLAGYNEQFF
TRBD2,.,TRBV9,TRBJ2-3,TGTGCCAGCAGCGTGGCGGGGAGGGGCACAGATACGCAGTATTTT,CASSVAGRGTDTQYF
TRBD1,.,TRBV28,TRBJ1-1,TGTGCCAGCAGTTTATTAGGACAGGGAGATGAAGCTTTCTTT,CASSLLGQGDEAFF
TRBD1,.,TRBV30,TRBJ1-1,TGTGCTTCGAGACAGGGGGCGGGGAACACTGAAGCTTTCTTT,CASRQGAGNTEAFF
.,.,TRBV6-5,TRBJ2-5,TGTGCCAGCAGCTATAGGAACAGGTTTAAAGAGACCCAGTACTTC,CASSYRNRFKETQYF
.,.,TRBV6-5,TRBJ1-5,TGTGCCAGCAGTACTGGGAGTCAGCCCCAGCATTTT,CASSTGSQPQHF
.,.,TRBV2,TRBJ2-7,TGTGCCAGCGTGGCAGCTAGAACCTACGAGCAGTACTTC,CASVAARTYEQYF
TRBD2,.,TRBV7-2,TRBJ2-5,TGTGCCAGCAGCCCGCGCGCGGGACTAGCGGGGGAGACCCAAGAGACCCAGTACTTC,CASSPRAGLAGETQETQYF
.,once,TRBV27,TRBJ1-5,TGTGCCAGCAGACGGGATACCGGCAATCAGCCCCAGCATTTT,CASRRDTGNQPQHF
.,.,TRBV5-1,TRBJ2-2,TGCGCCAGCAGCTTGTTGTCCGGGGCCGGGGAGCTGTTTTTT,CASSLLSGAGELFF
TRBD2,.,TRBV7-2,TRBJ2-2,TGTGCCAGCACCTTTGGGACTACGAACACCGGGGAGCTGTTTTTT,CASTFGTTNTGELFF
TRBD2,once,TRBV7-3,TRBJ2-3,TGTGCCAGCACCAGAGGACTAGCGGGAGGTGCAGATACGCAGTATTTT,CASTRGLAGGADTQYF
.,.,TRBV29-1,TRBJ2-7,TGCAGCCTCCCATTAGCGGCCCCCTACGAGCAGTACTTC,CSLPLAAPYEQYF
.,.,TRBV4-2,TRBJ2-5,TGTGCCAGCAGCCAAGACTTTGACAGGCGCCAGGCCCAGTACTTC,CASSQDFDRRQAQYF
TRBD1,few,TRBV2,TRBJ1-5,TGTGCCAGCGGAGGGGGCACCAATCAGCCCCAGCATTTT,CASGGGTNQPQHF
TRBD2,.,TRBV6-1,TRBJ2-7,TGTGCCAGCAGATCGGGACTAGAGACCTACGAGCAGTACTTC,CASRSGLETYEQYF
.,.,TRBV19,TRBJ1-2,TGTGCCAGTAGTCCTAGCAGCTATGGCTACACCTTC,CASSPSSYGYTF
TRBD2,.,TRBV6-1,TRBJ2-7,TGTGCCAGCAGTGGGGGGCCTAGCGGGTTCTACGAGCAGTACTTC,CASSGGPSGFYEQYF
TRBD1,.,TRBV19,TRBJ1-5,TGTGCCAGTGGTGACAGGGTTTGGACCCAGCCCCAGCATTTT,CASGDRVWTQPQHF
.,.,TRBV28,TRBJ1-2,TGTGCCAGCAGTGAACAGGGTCCCTATGGCTACACCTTC,CASSEQGPYGYTF
.,.,TRBV5-1,TRBJ1-6,TGCGCCAGCAGCACCGAGGGGGGGCGCAGCTCACCCCTCCACTTT,CASSTEGGRSSPLHF
.,.,TRBV5-6,TRBJ1-4,TGTGCCAGCAGCGGGGGGAATGAAAAACTGTTTTTT,CASSGGNEKLFF